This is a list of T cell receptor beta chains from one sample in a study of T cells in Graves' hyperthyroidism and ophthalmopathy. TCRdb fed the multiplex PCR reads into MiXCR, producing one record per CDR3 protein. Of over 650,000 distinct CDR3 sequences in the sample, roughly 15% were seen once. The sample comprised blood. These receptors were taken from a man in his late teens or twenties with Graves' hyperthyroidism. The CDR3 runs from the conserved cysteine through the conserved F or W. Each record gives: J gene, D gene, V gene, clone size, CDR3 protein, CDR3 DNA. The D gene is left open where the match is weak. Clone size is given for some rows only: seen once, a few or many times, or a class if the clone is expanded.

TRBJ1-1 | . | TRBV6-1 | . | CASSEGGDTEAFF | TGTGCCAGCAGTGAAGGTGGTGACACTGAAGCTTTCTTT
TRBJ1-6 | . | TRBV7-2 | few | CASSLGVGTTYNSPLHF | TGTGCCAGCAGCTTAGGCGTGGGGACAACCTATAATTCACCCCTCCACTTT
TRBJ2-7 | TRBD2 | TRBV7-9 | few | CASSPVGLDVHEQYF | TGTGCCAGCAGCCCAGTCGGACTAGACGTCCACGAGCAGTACTTC
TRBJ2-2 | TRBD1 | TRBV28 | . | CASSLRTGRVANTGELFF | TGTGCCAGCAGTTTAAGGACAGGACGAGTCGCGAACACCGGGGAGCTGTTTTTT
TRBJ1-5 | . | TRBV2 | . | CASMDRAGNQPQHF | TGTGCCAGCATGGATAGGGCGGGCAATCAGCCCCAGCATTTT
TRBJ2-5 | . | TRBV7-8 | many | CASTSTGSGVETQYF | TGTGCCAGCACCTCGACAGGGTCGGGGGTAGAGACCCAGTACTTC
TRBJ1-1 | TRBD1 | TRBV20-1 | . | CSARRQGANTEAFF | TGCAGTGCTAGACGACAGGGGGCGAACACTGAAGCTTTCTTT
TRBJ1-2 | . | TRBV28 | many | CASSLGGNKYYGYTF | TGTGCCAGCAGTTTAGGGGGGAATAAGTACTATGGCTACACCTTC
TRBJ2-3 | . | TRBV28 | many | CASALIGGSTDTQYF | TGTGCCAGCGCATTAATAGGTGGAAGCACAGATACGCAGTATTTT
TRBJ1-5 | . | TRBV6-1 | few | CASSENQGTHQPQHF | TGTGCCAGCAGTGAGAACCAGGGTACGCATCAGCCCCAGCATTTT
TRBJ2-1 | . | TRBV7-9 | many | CASSPLSVRHEQFF | TGTGCCAGCAGCCCACTTTCGGTCCGCCATGAGCAGTTCTTC
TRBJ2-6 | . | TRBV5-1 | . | CASSLLLSGANVLTF | TGCGCCAGCAGCTTGTTGCTCTCTGGGGCCAACGTCCTGACTTTC
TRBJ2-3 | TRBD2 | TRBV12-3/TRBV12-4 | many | CASSLTSDPRDTQYF | TGTGCCAGCAGTCTCACTAGCGACCCTAGGGATACGCAGTATTTT
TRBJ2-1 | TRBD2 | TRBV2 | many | CASSGASGYNEQFF | TGTGCCAGCAGTGGGGCTAGCGGATACAATGAGCAGTTCTTC
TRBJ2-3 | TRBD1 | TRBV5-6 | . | CASSPRWDRVDTQYF | TGTGCCAGCAGCCCGCGATGGGACAGGGTAGATACGCAGTATTTT
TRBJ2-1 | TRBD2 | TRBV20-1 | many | CSARLAGGHNEQFF | TGCAGTGCTCGGCTAGCGGGAGGGCACAATGAGCAGTTCTTC
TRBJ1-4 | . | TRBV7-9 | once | CASSLGMPGEKLFF | TGTGCCAGCAGCTTAGGGATGCCGGGTGAAAAACTGTTTTTT
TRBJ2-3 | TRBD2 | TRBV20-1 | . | CSAKTGTSGTDTQYF | TGCAGTGCTAAAACAGGGACTAGCGGCACAGATACGCAGTATTTT
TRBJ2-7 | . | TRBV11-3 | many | CASSLQASSYEQYF | TGTGCCAGCAGCTTGCAGGCCAGCTCCTACGAGCAGTACTTC
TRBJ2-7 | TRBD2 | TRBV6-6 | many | CASSYPPGLAGEEYEQYF | TGTGCCAGCAGTTACCCCCCGGGACTAGCGGGAGAGGAGTACGAGCAGTACTTC
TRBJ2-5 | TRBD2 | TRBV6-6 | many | CASSYGTRSETQYF | TGTGCCAGCAGTTACGGGACTAGATCGGAGACCCAGTACTTC
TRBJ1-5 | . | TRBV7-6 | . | CASSLEDRSQMYSNQPQHF | TGTGCCAGCAGCTTAGAAGACAGGTCGCAAATGTATAGCAATCAGCCCCAGCATTTT
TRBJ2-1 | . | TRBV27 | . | CASSPTSRIQDNEQFF | TGTGCCAGCAGTCCAACCTCCCGAATCCAGGACAATGAGCAGTTCTTC
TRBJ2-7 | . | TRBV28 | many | CASSLCTVRAALSHEQYF | TGTGCCAGCAGTTTATGCACGGTGCGAGCGGCCCTTAGCCACGAGCAGTACTTC
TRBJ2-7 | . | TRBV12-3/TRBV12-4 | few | CASSLSWARPTYEQYF | TGTGCCAGCAGTCTCTCGTGGGCCCGGCCGACCTACGAGCAGTACTTC
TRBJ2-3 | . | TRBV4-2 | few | CASSQVVRTDTQYF | TGTGCCAGCAGCCAAGTGGTCCGCACAGATACGCAGTATTTT
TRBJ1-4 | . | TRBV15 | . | CATSLYRDATNEKLFF | TGTGCCACCAGTCTTTACCGGGACGCAACTAATGAAAAACTGTTTTTT
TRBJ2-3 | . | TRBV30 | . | CAYKQGWGTDTQYF | TGTGCCTACAAACAGGGATGGGGGACAGATACGCAGTATTTT
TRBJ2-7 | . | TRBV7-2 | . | CASSLDYVYEQYF | TGTGCCAGCAGCTTAGATTACGTTTACGAGCAGTACTTC
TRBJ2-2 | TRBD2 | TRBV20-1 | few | CSAMASGSLNTGELFF | TGCAGTGCTATGGCTAGCGGAAGTCTTAATACCGGGGAGCTGTTTTTT
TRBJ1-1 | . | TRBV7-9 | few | CASSPQDGNTEAFF | TGTGCCAGCAGCCCCCAGGACGGGAACACTGAAGCTTTCTTT
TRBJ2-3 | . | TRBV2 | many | CASSEDGTASTDTQYF | TGTGCCAGCAGCGAAGACGGGACGGCTAGCACAGATACGCAGTATTTT
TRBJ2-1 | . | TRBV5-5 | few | CASSVHASNNEQFF | TGCGCCAGCAGCGTACACGCTTCGAACAATGAGCAGTTCTTC
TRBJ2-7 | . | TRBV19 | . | CASSRGEGGIYEQYF | TGTGCCAGTAGCCGGGGCGAGGGGGGGATCTACGAGCAGTACTTC
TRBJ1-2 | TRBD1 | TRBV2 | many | CASSPGGDYGYTF | TGTGCCAGCAGCCCAGGGGGCGACTATGGCTACACCTTC
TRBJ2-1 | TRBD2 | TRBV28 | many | CASSSPASGAVEGVQFF | TGTGCCAGCAGTTCGCCCGCTAGCGGCGCCGTAGAAGGTGTGCAGTTCTTC
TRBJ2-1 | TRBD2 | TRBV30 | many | CAWGGGEQFF | TGTGCCTGGGGGGGGGGTGAGCAGTTCTTC
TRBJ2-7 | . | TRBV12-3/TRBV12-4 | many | CASSLARRAGYEQYF | TGTGCCAGCAGTTTAGCCCGCAGGGCGGGTTACGAGCAGTACTTC
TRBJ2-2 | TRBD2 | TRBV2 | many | CASSSGTRTGELFF | TGTGCCAGCAGCAGCGGGACTCGTACCGGGGAGCTGTTTTTT
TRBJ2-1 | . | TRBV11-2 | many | CASSFVGPYNEQFF | TGTGCCAGCAGCTTTGTCGGACCATACAATGAGCAGTTCTTC